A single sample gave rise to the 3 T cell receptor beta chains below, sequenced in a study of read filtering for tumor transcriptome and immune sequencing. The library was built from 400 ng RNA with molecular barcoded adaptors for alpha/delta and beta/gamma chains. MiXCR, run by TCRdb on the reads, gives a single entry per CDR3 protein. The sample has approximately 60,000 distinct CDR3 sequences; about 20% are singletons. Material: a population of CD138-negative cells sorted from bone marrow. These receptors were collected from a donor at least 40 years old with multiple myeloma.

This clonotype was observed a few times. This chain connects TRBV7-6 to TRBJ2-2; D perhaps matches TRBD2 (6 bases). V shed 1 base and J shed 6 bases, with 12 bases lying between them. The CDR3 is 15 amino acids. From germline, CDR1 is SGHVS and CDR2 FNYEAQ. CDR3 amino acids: CASSLVRDPPGELFF. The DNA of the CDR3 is TGTGCCAGCAGCTTAGTGCGGGACCCACCCGGGGAGCTGTTTTTT.

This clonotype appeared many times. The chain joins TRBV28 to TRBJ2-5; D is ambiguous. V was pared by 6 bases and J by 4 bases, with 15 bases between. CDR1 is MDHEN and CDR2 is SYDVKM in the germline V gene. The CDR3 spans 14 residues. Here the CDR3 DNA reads TGTGCCAGCAGCACGATACAGAGTTTAGAGACCCAGTACTTC. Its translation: CASSTIQSLETQYF.

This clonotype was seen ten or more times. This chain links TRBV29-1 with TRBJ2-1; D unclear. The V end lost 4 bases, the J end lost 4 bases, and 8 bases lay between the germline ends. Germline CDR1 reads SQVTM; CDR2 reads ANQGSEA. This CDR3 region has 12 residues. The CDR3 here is CSVGVAYNEQFF. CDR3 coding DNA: TGCAGCGTTGGGGTGGCTTACAATGAGCAGTTCTTC.